Shown below are 8 T cell receptor beta chains from a single sample sequenced in a study of OX40 agonist ivuxolimab in advanced cancers. Method: immunoSEQ multiplex PCR; TCRdb's copy keeps in-frame clones and lacks some. Of 65,000 to 95,000 clones listed, 85% to 95% were seen once; the top ten hold more than 9.5%. This sample comprised CD4+ or CD8+ T cells sorted from blood, obtained in a trial of the OX40 agonist ivuxolimab. These receptors came from an adult with an advanced solid tumor such as melanoma, head and neck, liver or kidney cancer.

The genes are TRBV7-6 and TRBJ2-1; D is undetermined. Germline CDR1 is SGHVS and CDR2 is FNYEAQ. The CDR3 totals 16 residues. Trimming took 1 base from V and 4 from J, leaving 14 bases between them. CDR3 sequence: CASSLGVQNGYNEQFF. For the CDR3, the DNA is TGTGCCAGCAGCTTAGGAGTCCAGAATGGGTACAATGAGCAGTTCTTC.

V gene TRBV11-3 combines with J gene TRBJ1-2; D might be TRBD1 (5 bases). The CDR3 is 14 residues long. V lost 9 bases and J lost 3, with 17 bases in between. The germline V gene encodes CDR1 SGHNT and CDR2 YENEEA. The CDR3 nucleotides read TGTGCCAGTCTTTATGGCAGGGAGGACTATGGCTACACCTTC. It encodes CASLYGREDYGYTF.

The V gene is TRBV6-5, the J gene TRBJ2-7, with D possibly being TRBD1 (6 bases). CDR1 is MNHEY, CDR2 SVGAGI, per germline. The V end was cut by 6 bases, the J end by 0 bases, with 12 bases between. This CDR3 has 14 residues. The CDR3: CASRPTGISYEQYF. The CDR3 nucleotides are TGTGCCAGCAGACCCACAGGGATCTCCTACGAGCAGTACTTC.

The chain carries TRBV7-6 and TRBJ2-4, with D tentatively TRBD1 (6 bases). The CDR3 is 14 residues long. Trimming stripped 5 bases from V and 7 bases from J, with 15 bases between. From germline, CDR1 is SGHVS and CDR2 FNYEAQ. CDR3 sequence: CASSRDTDGNIQYF. CDR3 nucleotide sequence: TGTGCCAGCAGCCGGGACACGGATGGGAACATTCAGTACTTC.

Worth noting for this clone: Other nucleotide sequences in the sample specify the same CDR3. The chain couples TRBV29-1 to TRBJ2-2; D ambiguous. With 4 bases removed from V and 5 bases from J, the gap between germline ends came to 8 bases. The CDR3 covers 12 residues. Germline CDR1 is SQVTM and CDR2 is ANQGSEA. The CDR3 bases are TGCAGCGTTGGGGGTGGGACCGGGGAGCTGTTTTTT. Its translation: CSVGGGTGELFF.

The chain couples TRBV5-6 to TRBJ2-7; 12 nucleotides line up with TRBD1. This CDR3 contains 16 residues. V dropped 4 bases and J dropped 4; count of bases not matched to a gene: 9. CDR1 is SGHDT and CDR2 is YYEEEE in the germline V gene. The CDR3, as DNA: TGTGCCAGCAGCAGCGGCTGGGGACAGGGGGCATACGAGCAGTACTTC. Residues: CASSSGWGQGAYEQYF.

This rearrangement joins TRBV14 to TRBJ2-7; 12 nucleotides line up with TRBD2. This CDR3 has 17 residues. In germline, CDR1 is SGHDN, CDR2 FVKESK. V dropped 1 base and J dropped 3; count of bases not matched to a gene: 7. CDR3 DNA sequence: TGTGCCAGCAGCCAAGGGAGGAGACTAGCGGGGGACTACGAGCAGTACTTC. Protein: CASSQGRRLAGDYEQYF.

This clone has a handful of counts. The chain recombines TRBV11-2 with TRBJ1-2; weak D call: TRBD1 (5 bases). This CDR3 has 13 amino acids. Germline lookup yields CDR1 SGHAT and CDR2 FQNNGV. V was cut by 5 bases and J by 4 bases, with 11 bases left in between. Written as DNA, the CDR3 is TGTGCCAGCAGCCCTGAACAGGCCTATGGCTACACCTTC. It specifies CASSPEQAYGYTF.